These 29 T cell receptor beta chains originate from one sample sequenced in a study of glioma-infiltrating T cells after dendritic cell vaccination. The table came from immunoSEQ multiplex PCR; TCRdb's copy has only in-frame clones and leaves some out. The profile covers over 90,000 clones, with over 65% appearing a single time and around 2.9% taken by the ten largest. The material sequenced was blood, taken before dendritic cell vaccination. The receptors shown here come from a human donor with glioblastoma.

The chain carries TRBV27 and TRBJ1-1; 9 bases match TRBD1. The CDR3 covers 12 residues. The ends lost 10 bases at V and 6 bases at J; junction bases unmatched: 6. Germline CDR1 and CDR2: MNHEY and SMNVEV (reference sequence). CDR3 protein: CATKGDRAEAFF. The CDR3 DNA sequence: TGTGCCACCAAAGGGGACAGGGCTGAAGCTTTCTTT.

This clone was seen once. The chain links TRBV11-3 to TRBJ2-7; the D gene is possibly TRBD2 (6 bases). The CDR3 consists of 16 residues. V was trimmed by 5 bases and J by 2 bases, leaving 19 bases between them. Germline values: CDR1 SGHNT, CDR2 YENEEA. DNA of the CDR3: TGTGCCAGCAGCCTCCGTGGTAGCGGACTTCCCTACGAGCAGTACTTC. Translating it yields CASSLRGSGLPYEQYF.

The CDR3 spells CASTLGASYEQYF. For the CDR3, the DNA is TGTGCCAGCACTCTAGGGGCCTCCTACGAGCAGTACTTC. V and J are TRBV6-1 and TRBJ2-7, with D possibly being TRBD1 (5 bases). Deletions cut 7 bases from V and 0 bases from J, with 10 bases between. Germline V gene data show CDR1 as MNHNS and CDR2 as SASEGT. This CDR3 has 13 residues.

This chain links TRBV6-5 with TRBJ2-5; 7 bases are a match to TRBD1. Unmatched junction bases numbered 9, after V lost 6 bases and J lost 5 bases. The germline V gene has CDR1 MNHEY and CDR2 SVGAGI. This CDR3 comprises 14 residues. CDR3 protein: CASSLATGMETQYF. In DNA, the CDR3 is TGTGCCAGCAGCCTCGCGACAGGGATGGAGACCCAGTACTTC.

The CDR3 sequence is CASSPPGLAIEQFF. As DNA, the CDR3 is TGTGCCAGCAGCCCTCCGGGACTAGCGATTGAGCAGTTCTTC. This chain connects TRBV6-1 to TRBJ2-1; 10 bases agree with TRBD2. The CDR3 is made up of 14 amino acids. From germline, CDR1 is MNHNS and CDR2 SASEGT. V shed 6 bases, J shed 9 bases, and the junction held 8 bases outside the gene matches.

The genes are TRBV6-1 and TRBJ2-7; D remains unclear. The CDR3 runs 12 residues. Germline-derived CDR1 and CDR2 are MNHNS and SASEGT. V lost 6 bases to trimming and J lost 2 bases, with 8 bases between them. The CDR3 DNA reads as TGTGCCAGCAGCTATGACACCTACGAGCAGTACTTC. The encoded protein is CASSYDTYEQYF.

The rearrangement uses TRBV30 and TRBJ1-2; tentatively, D is TRBD1 (6 bases). CDR1 is GTSNPN and CDR2 is SVGIG in the germline V gene (reference sequence). The length of the CDR3 is 12 residues. Deletions cut 3 bases from V and 8 bases from J, with 13 bases between. The CDR3, as DNA: TGTGCCTGGAGGGGCAGGGGTGAAGGCTACACCTTC. Translated: CAWRGRGEGYTF.

The chain is built from TRBV4-1 and TRBJ2-5; D is ambiguous. V dropped 0 bases and J dropped 5 bases, with 13 bases sitting between them. This CDR3 spans 15 amino acids. CDR1 and CDR2 (germline): MGHRA, YSYEKL. As DNA, the CDR3 is TGCGCCAGCAGCCAAGATGTGATGCGTCTGGAGACCCAGTACTTC. This gives the protein CASSQDVMRLETQYF.

This clone was recorded once. V and J are TRBV5-1 and TRBJ1-2, with D possibly matching TRBD1 (6 bases). Germline V gene data show CDR1 as SGHRS and CDR2 as YFSETQ. V was pared by 4 bases and J by 8 bases, with 24 bases between. The CDR3 contains 16 residues. The CDR3 DNA follows: TGCGCCAGCAGCCGAGGGGGACGTCTCCAGGAACGGGGCTACACCTTC. Translated: CASSRGGRLQERGYTF.

The chain recombines TRBV7-2 with TRBJ2-5, with a possible D match to TRBD2 (7 bases). This CDR3 is 14 amino acids long. The germline gives CDR1 SGHTA, CDR2 FQGNSA. The V end was cut by 4 bases, the J end by 5 bases, with 14 bases between. CDR3 region: CASSWRGRGETQYF. The CDR3 DNA is TGTGCCAGCAGCTGGCGGGGGAGGGGGGAGACCCAGTACTTC.

In its sample, this clone was seen a few times. The CDR3 bases are TGTGCCAGCAGTCGACGGACTAGCGAGCAAGAGACCCAGTACTTC. Protein product: CASSRRTSEQETQYF. This sequence joins TRBV2 and TRBJ2-5; 9 bases agree with TRBD2. Germline loops: CDR1 SNHLY, CDR2 FYNNEI. Trimming cost V 5 bases and J 2 bases; bases outside gene matches: 6. This CDR3 is 15 amino acids long.

The rearrangement joins TRBV27 to TRBJ2-3, with TRBD2 matching over 10 bases. The CDR3 extends over 14 amino acids. Trimming at V came to 7 bases and at J to 3 bases, leaving 4 bases not matched to a gene. The germline V gene encodes CDR1 MNHEY and CDR2 SMNVEV (reference sequence). The CDR3 nucleotides read TGTGCCAGCACCCCGGGACTAGCGACAGATACGCAGTATTTT. Its protein product is CASTPGLATDTQYF.

This rearrangement joins TRBV5-4 to TRBJ1-2; 7 bases line up with TRBD1. The CDR3 extends over 15 amino acids. Per germline, CDR1 SGHNT and CDR2 YYREEE (reference sequence). With V trimmed by 4 bases and J by 0 bases, 6 bases remained unmatched. CDR3 in DNA: TGTGCCAGCAGCCAAGCAGGGGGACCTAACTATGGCTACACCTTC. It is translated as CASSQAGGPNYGYTF.

Comments on this clone: The junction differs from germline at one of its ends, possibly a read error. This rearrangement joins TRBV9 to TRBJ1-3; TRBD1 is a possible D gene (5 bases). The CDR3 has 12 residues. Germline CDR1 is SGDLS and CDR2 is YYNGEE. The CDR3 DNA is TGTGCCAGCAGCTCCAACGACAGCCCCCTAAATTTT. Its protein is CASSSNDSPLNF.

The chain employs TRBV5-4 and TRBJ2-5; 7 nucleotides align to TRBD1. V lost 0 bases and J lost 5; bases outside the gene matches: 7. Germline V gene data show CDR1 as SGHNT and CDR2 as YYREEE (reference sequence). The CDR3 extends over 15 amino acids. The CDR3 sequence is CASSLGQGAQETQYF. CDR3 DNA: TGTGCCAGCAGCTTGGGACAGGGAGCACAGGAGACCCAGTACTTC.

This clone has only a few counts. This rearrangement joins TRBV15 to TRBJ1-1, with D maybe TRBD1 (5 bases). Germline assignment: CDR1 LNHNV and CDR2 YYDKDF (reference sequence). Trimming shortened V by 5 bases and J by 0 bases, and 7 bases separated the two germline ends. The CDR3 contains 13 residues. The DNA of the CDR3 is TGTGCCACCAGCTCGACAGTGAACACTGAAGCTTTCTTT. As protein: CATSSTVNTEAFF. Based on the CDR3 plus reference TRBV15 and TRBJ1-1, the full variable domain is DAMVIQNPRYQVTQFGKPVTLSCSQTLNHNVMYWYQQKSSQAPKLLFHYYDKDFNNEADTPDNFQSRRPNTSFCFLDIRSPGLGDTAMYLCATSSTVNTEAFFGQGTRLTVV.

In its sample, this clone was seen once. The chain recombines TRBV7-2 with TRBJ2-7, with 10 bases identical to TRBD2. CDR1 and CDR2 from the germline V gene are SGHTA and FQGNSA. Trimming took 2 bases from V and 3 from J; bases not matched to a gene: 1. The CDR3 has 14 amino acids. The CDR3 DNA sequence: TGTGCCAGCAGCTTAACTAGCGGGATCTACGAGCAGTACTTC. As protein: CASSLTSGIYEQYF.

V usage is TRBV4-2 and J usage is TRBJ2-2; 11 bases are shared with TRBD2. CDR1 and CDR2 (germline): LGHNA, YNFKEQ. The V and J ends lost 8 bases and 6 bases, in that order; junction bases with no gene match: 8. The length of the CDR3 is 15 residues. CDR3 loop: CASGTSGRGAGELFF. CDR3 bases: TGTGCCAGCGGAACTAGCGGGAGAGGAGCCGGGGAGCTGTTTTTT.

This chain connects TRBV5-1 to TRBJ1-1; D call uncertain. The CDR3 is made up of 14 amino acids. V shed 6 bases and J shed 1 base, with 13 bases lying between them. Germline loops: CDR1 SGHRS, CDR2 YFSETQ. CDR3 DNA: TGCGCCAGCAAAAGGAACATAGCGAACACTGAAGCTTTCTTT. It is translated as CASKRNIANTEAFF.

This clone has only one observation. The chain carries TRBV27 and TRBJ2-5; 12 positions match TRBD1. V lost 0 bases and J lost 5; bases outside the gene matches: 7. Germline-derived CDR1 and CDR2 are MNHEY and SMNVEV (reference sequence). CDR3 length: 17 residues. CDR3 amino acids: CASSLSRWDRGLETQYF. CDR3 DNA: TGTGCCAGCAGTTTATCGAGGTGGGACAGGGGGCTGGAGACCCAGTACTTC.

V is TRBV11-2 and J is TRBJ1-5, with D unresolved. V shed 5 bases and J shed 2 bases, with 10 bases lying between them. Germline V gene sequence: CDR1 SGHAT, CDR2 FQNNGV. The CDR3 has 14 residues. The CDR3 nucleotides are TGTGCCAGCAGCCCCGTCGGGGGCAATCAGCCCCAGCATTTT. Residues: CASSPVGGNQPQHF.

J is TRBJ2-6 and V is TRBV6-5, with unresolved D. Between the trimmed V and J ends, which lost 3 bases and 0 bases, there was a span of 9 bases. This CDR3 has 16 residues. CDR1 is MNHEY, CDR2 SVGAGI, per germline. The CDR3 is CASSYALISGANVLTF. The CDR3 nucleotides are TGTGCCAGCAGTTATGCGCTGATCTCTGGGGCCAACGTCCTGACTTTC.

The chain employs TRBV7-9 and TRBJ2-2; weak D call: TRBD1 (5 bases). The CDR3 is 11 amino acids. Trimming pared 8 bases from V and 6 bases from J, leaving 7 bases between. The germline CDR1 and CDR2 sequences are SEHNR and FQNEAQ (reference sequence). The CDR3 coding sequence is TGTGCCAGCCAAGGGGCCGGGGAGCTGTTTTTT. This codes for CASQGAGELFF.

The chain employs TRBV11-2 and TRBJ1-2; TRBD1 might be the D (5 bases). V was cut by 4 bases and J by 4 bases, with 13 bases left in between. Germline V gene lookup returns CDR1 SGHAT and CDR2 FQNNGV. The CDR3 loop spans 14 amino acids. The CDR3 DNA follows: TGTGCCAGCAGCTCCGGTACAGGATTCTATGGCTACACCTTC. Translated, it gives CASSSGTGFYGYTF.

The chain carries TRBV5-1 and TRBJ2-3, with D perhaps matching TRBD1 (5 bases). The CDR3 is 15 residues long. Germline loops: CDR1 SGHRS, CDR2 YFSETQ. Deletions cut 0 bases from V and 5 bases from J, with 13 bases between. The CDR3 DNA reads as TGCGCCAGCAGCTTGGAGGGGCCCCCGGAAGATACGCAGTATTTT. This translates into CASSLEGPPEDTQYF. Combining the CDR3 with reference TRBV5-1 and TRBJ2-3 gives the whole variable domain KAGVTQTPRYLIKTRGQQVTLSCSPISGHRSVSWYQQTPGQGLQFLFEYFSETQRNKGNFPGRFSGRQFSNSRSEMNVSTLELGDSALYLCASSLEGPPEDTQYFGPGTRLTVL.

The chain carries TRBV21-1 and TRBJ1-1; TRBD1, the D gene given by the table, was not confirmed from the DNA. TRBV21-1 is reported as a pseudogene. CDR3 length: 16 amino acids. The CDR3 coding sequence is TGTGCCAGCAGGGCGGGACAGGGGGCCTTTATCACTGAAGCTTTCTTT. Protein sequence: CASRAGQGAFITEAFF.

This sequence joins TRBV6-5 and TRBJ1-1; D uncertain. This CDR3 region has 13 residues. Trimming left V 7 bases short and J 3 bases short, with 12 bases between. Looked up from germline, CDR1 is MNHEY and CDR2 is SVGAGI. CDR3 amino acids: CASTRTVDTEAFF. The CDR3 DNA follows: TGTGCCAGCACCAGAACAGTGGACACTGAAGCTTTCTTT.

The table lists this clone with a count of one. This chain uses TRBV5-5 with TRBJ1-2; 7 bases are a match to TRBD1. V lost 2 bases, J lost 8 bases, and 9 bases stayed unmatched. This CDR3 spans 14 amino acids. Germline CDR1 and CDR2: SGHKS and YYEKEE (reference sequence). The CDR3 DNA follows: TGTGCCAGCAGCTTCTCTACAGGGGCCTCCGGCTACACCTTC. Residues: CASSFSTGASGYTF. The variable domain in full, with the rest retrieved from reference TRBV5-5 and TRBJ1-2, is DAGVTQSPTHLIKTRGQQVTLRCSPISGHKSVSWYQQVLGQGPQFIFQYYEKEERGRGNFPDRFSARQFPNYSSELNVNALLLGDSALYLCASSFSTGASGYTFGSGTRLTVV.

A word on this clone: An end of the junction does not agree with germline; a read error may underlie this. The V gene is TRBV7-7, the J gene TRBJ2-2; TRBD2 is a possible D gene (6 bases). The CDR3 extends over 14 amino acids. CDR1 SSHAT and CDR2 FNYEAQ come from the germline V gene (reference sequence). CDR3 nucleotide sequence: TGTGCTAGCAGCTTGGGGGACTACACCGGGGAGCTGTTTTTT. Translating it yields CASSLGDYTGELFF.